The rows below give T cell receptor beta chains drawn from one sample of a study of brain T cells in children with intractable seizures. The table came from immunoSEQ multiplex PCR; TCRdb's copy has only in-frame clones and leaves some out. The table lists approximately 41,000 clones, approximately 90% of them singletons. The sample here was peripheral blood, taken at surgery. The receptors come from a girl aged 2 to 9 with tuberous sclerosis and intractable seizures. The conserved cysteine and the conserved F or W are not part of the CDR3 here.

v_call cdr3_length cdr3_aa
TRBV2 13 ASTRQGTGANVLT
TRBV2 12 ASSLDREAYGYT
TRBV24-1 14 ATSNTGQGHQETQY
TRBV4-2 13 ASSQDLGARETQY
TRBV19 13 ASSIQGTVDTEAF
TRBV29-1 12 SVETGSRSYGYT
TRBV5-3 14 ARSLVDRTAGNTIY
TRBV5-6 10 ASRDRGETQY
TRBV12-5 11 ASAIGRDYEQY
TRBV6-5 13 ASRARDGEGDGYT
TRBV18 14 ASSPQGWGGNQPQH
TRBV19 11 ASSIARTQGYT
TRBV7-9 11 ASSYEPGNEQF
TRBV6-1 14 ASSDRDRGRGTEAF
TRBV18 10 ASSPVFYEQY
TRBV2 11 ASSDEDSGGYT
TRBV18 13 ASSPPSGANYGYT
TRBV2 16 ASNPQSPGQRPNTEAF
TRBV14 11 ASSRTVNQPQH
TRBV2 12 ASRRDSDNQPQH
TRBV2 12 ASDGGFLTGELF
TRBV24-1 11 ATSEGTSGGQY
TRBV30 12 AWRSGIGVNEQF
TRBV4-2 14 ASSQELDRGNTEAF
TRBV2 13 ASSETSGGANIQY
TRBV24-1 14 ATSDSRTVRNYGYT
TRBV6-1 12 ASSEILGGDGYT
TRBV5-1 11 ASNAGGRETQY
TRBV12-5 10 ASSGGTYEQY
TRBV25-1 10 ASSESNYGYT
TRBV19 15 ASSTLPGSGVTDTQY
TRBV24-1 15 ATSDCRTAYSNQPQH
TRBV9 12 ASSVARTGAEAF
TRBV2 13 ASKETAGMNTEAF
TRBV19 16 ASSSHPWGDSGANVLT
TRBV12-5 14 ASGLDLPDTVYGYT
TRBV4-2 15 ASRASGGLQGRNEQF
TRBV4-1 14 ASSHVRTSGTDTQY
TRBV6-1 11 ASSESQGIEAF
TRBV15 14 ATSGTGTETNYGYT
TRBV27 11 ASSLPGAGELF
TRBV7-3 14 ASSLKGGRYNSPLH
TRBV4-2 14 ASSQDRAGGLNIQY
TRBV27 12 ASSLVSTGNGYT
TRBV19 11 ASRKGLGETQY
TRBV9 13 ASSVGGLVVETQY
TRBV7-8 12 ASSLVGTNTEAF
TRBV6-4 15 ASRTVPGQGEGETQY
TRBV6-5 9 ASSLSDTQY
TRBV7-2 11 ASSLGQRETQY
TRBV5-6 14 ASSYMTGSVNGELF
TRBV18 17 ASSRPDRRGAANTGELF
TRBV5-6 10 ASSSGQDLAT